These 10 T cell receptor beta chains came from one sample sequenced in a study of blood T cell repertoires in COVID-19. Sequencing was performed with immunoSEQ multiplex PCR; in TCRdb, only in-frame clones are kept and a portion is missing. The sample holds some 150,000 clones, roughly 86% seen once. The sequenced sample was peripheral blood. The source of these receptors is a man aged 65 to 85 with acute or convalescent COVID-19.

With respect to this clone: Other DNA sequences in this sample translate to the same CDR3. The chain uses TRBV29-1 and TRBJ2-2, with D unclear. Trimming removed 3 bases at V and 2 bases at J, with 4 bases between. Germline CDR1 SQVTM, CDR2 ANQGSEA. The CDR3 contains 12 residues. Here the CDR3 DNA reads TGCAGCGTTGACAAAAACACCGGGGAGCTGTTTTTT. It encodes CSVDKNTGELFF.

The CDR3 loop is CASSQDTGRNSPLHF. The CDR3 coding sequence is TGCGCCAGCAGCCAAGATACAGGAAGAAATTCACCCCTCCACTTT. This rearrangement joins TRBV4-1 to TRBJ1-6; a weak D match, TRBD1 (5 bases). Between the trimmed V and J ends, which lost 0 bases and 7 bases, there was a span of 10 bases. This CDR3 contains 15 residues. In germline, CDR1 is MGHRA, CDR2 YSYEKL.

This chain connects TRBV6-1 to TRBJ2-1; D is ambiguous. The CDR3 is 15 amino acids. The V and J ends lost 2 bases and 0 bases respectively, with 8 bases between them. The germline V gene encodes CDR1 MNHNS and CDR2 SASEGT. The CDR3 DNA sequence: TGTGCCAGCAGTGAAATACAGAGCTCCTACAATGAGCAGTTCTTC. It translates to CASSEIQSSYNEQFF.

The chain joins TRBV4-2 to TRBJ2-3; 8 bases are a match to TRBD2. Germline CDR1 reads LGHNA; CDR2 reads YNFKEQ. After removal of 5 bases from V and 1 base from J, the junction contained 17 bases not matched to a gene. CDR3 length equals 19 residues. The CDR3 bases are TGTGCCAGCAGCTACAGCGGGGGAGATACATTTGGAGGCACAGATACGCAGTATTTT. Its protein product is CASSYSGGDTFGGTDTQYF.

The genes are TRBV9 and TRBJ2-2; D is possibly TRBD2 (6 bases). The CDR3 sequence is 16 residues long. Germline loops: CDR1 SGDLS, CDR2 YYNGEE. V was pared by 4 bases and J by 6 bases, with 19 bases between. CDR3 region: CASSPRLGGRAGELFF. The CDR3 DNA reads TGTGCCAGCAGCCCACGTTTGGGGGGAAGGGCCGGGGAGCTGTTTTTT.

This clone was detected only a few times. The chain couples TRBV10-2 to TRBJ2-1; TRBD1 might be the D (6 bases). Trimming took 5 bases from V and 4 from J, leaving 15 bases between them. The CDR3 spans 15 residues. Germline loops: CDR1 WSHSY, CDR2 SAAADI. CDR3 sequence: CASSPTWTEYNEQFF. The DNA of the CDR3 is TGCGCCAGCAGTCCTACGTGGACAGAATACAATGAGCAGTTCTTC.

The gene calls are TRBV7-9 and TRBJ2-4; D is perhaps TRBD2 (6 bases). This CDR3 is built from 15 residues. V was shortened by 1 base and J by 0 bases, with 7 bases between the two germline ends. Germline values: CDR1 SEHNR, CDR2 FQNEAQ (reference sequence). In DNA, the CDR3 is TGTGCCAGCAGCTTAGTGGGGGGAGCCAAAAACATTCAGTACTTC. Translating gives CASSLVGGAKNIQYF.

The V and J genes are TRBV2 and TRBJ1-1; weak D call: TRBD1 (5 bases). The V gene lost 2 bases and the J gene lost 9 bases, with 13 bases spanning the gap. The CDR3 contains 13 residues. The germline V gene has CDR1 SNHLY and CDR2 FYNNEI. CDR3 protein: CASSENGGIKAFF. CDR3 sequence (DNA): TGTGCCAGCAGTGAAAACGGGGGGATTAAAGCTTTCTTT.

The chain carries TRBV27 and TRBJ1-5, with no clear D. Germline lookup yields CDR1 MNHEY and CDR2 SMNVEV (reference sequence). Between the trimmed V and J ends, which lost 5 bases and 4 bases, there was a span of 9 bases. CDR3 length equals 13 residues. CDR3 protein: CASSTIRNQPQHF. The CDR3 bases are TGTGCCAGCAGTACCATCAGGAATCAGCCCCAGCATTTT.

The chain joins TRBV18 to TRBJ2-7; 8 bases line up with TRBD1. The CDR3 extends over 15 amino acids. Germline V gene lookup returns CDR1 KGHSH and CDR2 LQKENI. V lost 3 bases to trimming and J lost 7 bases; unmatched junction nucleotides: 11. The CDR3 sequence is CASSPRQGATGEQYF. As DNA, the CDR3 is TGTGCCAGCTCACCCCGGCAGGGGGCAACTGGGGAGCAGTACTTC.